The 13 T cell receptor beta chains presented below share a single source sample, sequenced in a study of CD8+ T cells in alopecia areata. cDNA reverse transcribed from extracted RNA served as the sequencing template. The table came from immunoSEQ multiplex PCR; TCRdb's copy has only in-frame clones and leaves some out. The sample records about 110,000 clones, about 50% being singletons. The specimen was NKG2D-low CD8+ T cells sorted from blood. The receptors stem from a human donor with alopecia areata.

This clone was found a few times. The chain carries TRBV7-9 and TRBJ2-7, with D possibly being TRBD1 (5 bases). This CDR3 spans 15 amino acids. Trimming removed 0 bases from V and 0 bases from J, with 9 bases in between. Germline V gives CDR1 SEHNR, CDR2 FQNEAQ (reference sequence). CDR3 nucleotide sequence: TGTGCCAGCAGCTTAGCGAACAGGCGCTCCTACGAGCAGTACTTC. Translated, it gives CASSLANRRSYEQYF.

Only a few counts were recorded for this clone. This sequence joins TRBV29-1 and TRBJ2-7, with 7 positions matching TRBD2. The CDR3 loop spans 15 amino acids. Germline CDR1 and CDR2: SQVTM and ANQGSEA. V shed 3 bases, J shed 2 bases, and the junction held 10 bases outside the gene matches. CDR3 coding DNA: TGCAGCGTTGAGCTTTGGGAGGGAGGCACCTACGAGCAGTACTTC. Its protein is CSVELWEGGTYEQYF.

The chain links TRBV13 to TRBJ2-1; D remains ambiguous. Per germline, CDR1 PRHDT and CDR2 FYEKMQ (reference sequence). V shed 2 bases and J shed 1 base, with 6 bases lying between them. The CDR3 has 14 residues. CDR3 nucleotides: TGTGCCAGCAGCTTATTGGGGTCCTACAATGAGCAGTTCTTC. It is translated as CASSLLGSYNEQFF.

This chain links TRBV5-1 with TRBJ2-1; 9 bases agree with TRBD2. The V and J ends lost 2 bases and 6 bases, in that order; junction bases with no gene match: 6. Germline V lookup: CDR1 SGHRS, CDR2 YFSETQ. This CDR3 comprises 15 residues. Written as DNA, the CDR3 is TGCGCCAGCAGCTTAGGCCCTAGCGGGACCAATGAGCAGTTCTTC. It specifies CASSLGPSGTNEQFF.

For this clone: At one of its ends the junction is not consistent with the germline gene, which may arise from a read error. Other DNA sequences in this specimen translate into the identical CDR3. The chain has TRBV7-3 and TRBJ1-1, with D unresolved. Germline V lookup: CDR1 SGHTA, CDR2 FQGTGA. The CDR3 spans 14 residues. Written as DNA, the CDR3 is TGCGCCAGCAGCCAAGTGTCTATCTCTACTGAAGCTTTCTTT. It encodes CASSQVSISTEAFF.

This sequence joins TRBV7-8 and TRBJ2-3; 7 nucleotides line up with TRBD2. Trimming removed 7 bases from V and 6 bases from J; junction bases left unmatched: 7. CDR3 length: 13 residues. Germline CDR1 reads SGHVS; CDR2 reads FQNEAQ. CDR3 residues: CASKRRELDTQYF. The CDR3 DNA sequence: TGTGCCAGCAAACGGCGGGAGTTGGATACGCAGTATTTT. The variable domain in full, completed from reference TRBV7-8 and TRBJ2-3, reads GAGVSQSPRYKVAKRGQDVALRCDPISGHVSLFWYQQALGQGPEFLTYFQNEAQLDKSGLPSDRFFAERPEGSVSTLKIQRTQQEDSAVYLCASKRRELDTQYFGPGTRLTVL.

This clone appeared a few times. The V call is TRBV4-1, the J call TRBJ2-5; D is possibly TRBD1 (8 bases). The CDR3 length is 15 residues. V was trimmed by 1 base and J by 5 bases, leaving 14 bases between them. Germline V lookup: CDR1 MGHRA, CDR2 YSYEKL. In nucleotides, the CDR3 is TGCGCCAGCAGCCAAGTCATACAGGGGGGGGAGACCCAGTACTTC. Protein product: CASSQVIQGGETQYF.

V gene TRBV5-1 combines with J gene TRBJ2-2; D not resolved. V lost 0 bases, J lost 1 base, and 13 bases lay in between. The germline V gene encodes CDR1 SGHRS and CDR2 YFSETQ. This CDR3 has 17 amino acids. CDR3 coding DNA: TGCGCCAGCAGCTTGGTGCTGGGATCATTGAACACCGGGGAGCTGTTTTTT. Amino acids: CASSLVLGSLNTGELFF.

The chain is built from TRBV2 and TRBJ2-7; D not resolved. This CDR3 is 12 amino acids long. V was pared by 7 bases and J by 1 base, with 8 bases between. The germline V gene encodes CDR1 SNHLY and CDR2 FYNNEI. The CDR3 spells CASIPASYEQYF. The CDR3 DNA is TGTGCCAGCATTCCGGCTTCCTACGAGCAGTACTTC.

V usage is TRBV5-1 and J usage is TRBJ2-3, with 7 bases matching TRBD2. This CDR3 contains 16 residues. With V trimmed by 0 bases and J by 2 bases, 6 bases remained unmatched. Germline-derived CDR1 and CDR2 are SGHRS and YFSETQ. The DNA for the CDR3 is TGCGCCAGCAGCTTGGGAGAACTAGCGAACACAGATACGCAGTATTTT. Protein: CASSLGELANTDTQYF.

The chain has TRBV7-9 and TRBJ2-2; D remains unclear. V lost 2 bases to trimming and J lost 2 bases, with 12 bases between them. Looked up from germline, CDR1 is SEHNR and CDR2 is FQNEAQ (reference sequence). This CDR3 has 16 residues. CDR3 sequence: CASSLSESTNTGELFF. In DNA form, the CDR3 reads TGTGCCAGCAGCTTATCCGAATCCACTAACACCGGGGAGCTGTTTTTT.

The V gene is TRBV29-1, the J gene TRBJ2-1, with TRBD2 as a possible D gene (6 bases). V was shortened by 0 bases and J by 3 bases, with 30 bases between the two germline ends. Germline V gene lookup returns CDR1 SQVTM and CDR2 ANQGSEA. This CDR3 spans 21 amino acids. The CDR3 reads CSVEDLGQTSYRRDSYNEQFF. DNA for the CDR3: TGCAGCGTTGAAGATCTGGGGCAGACATCTTATCGGCGGGATAGCTACAATGAGCAGTTCTTC.

This clone was seen just once. The chain carries TRBV29-1 and TRBJ2-2, with 8 bases aligning to TRBD1. Germline CDR1 and CDR2: SQVTM and ANQGSEA. The CDR3 has 14 amino acids. Trimming at V came to 4 bases and at J to 9 bases, leaving 10 bases not matched to a gene. CDR3 coding DNA: TGCAGCGTTGCTCTAGGACAGGGCGAACGGGAGCTGTTTTTT. Protein: CSVALGQGERELFF.